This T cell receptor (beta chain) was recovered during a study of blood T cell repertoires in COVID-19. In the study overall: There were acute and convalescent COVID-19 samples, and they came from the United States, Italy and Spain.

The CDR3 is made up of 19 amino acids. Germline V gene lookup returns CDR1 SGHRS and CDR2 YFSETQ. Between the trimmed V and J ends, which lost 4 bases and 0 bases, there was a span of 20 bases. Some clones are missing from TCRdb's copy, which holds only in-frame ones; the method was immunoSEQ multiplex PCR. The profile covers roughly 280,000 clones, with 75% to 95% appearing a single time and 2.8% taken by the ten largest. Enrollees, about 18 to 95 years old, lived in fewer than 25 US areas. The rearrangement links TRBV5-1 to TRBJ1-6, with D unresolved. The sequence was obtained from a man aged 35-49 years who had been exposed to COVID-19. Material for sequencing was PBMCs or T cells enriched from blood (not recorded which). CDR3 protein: CASSNSGSGSSSYNSPLHF. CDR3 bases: TGCGCCAGCAGCAACTCAGGTTCAGGATCGAGCTCCTATAATTCACCCCTCCACTTT. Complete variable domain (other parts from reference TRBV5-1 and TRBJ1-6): KAGVTQTPRYLIKTRGQQVTLSCSPISGHRSVSWYQQTPGQGLQFLFEYFSETQRNKGNFPGRFSGRQFSNSRSEMNVSTLELGDSALYLCASSNSGSGSSSYNSPLHFGNGTRLTVT.